The T cell receptor beta chain under discussion was sequenced for a study of cytomegalovirus exposure and HLA in healthy donors. Study background: An analysis done earlier identified roughly 120 million unique TCR beta sequences from about 179 million T cells.

CDR1 MNHNY and CDR2 SVGAGI come from the germline V gene (reference sequence). The CDR3 has 13 amino acids. V was pared by 6 bases and J by 8 bases, with 16 bases between. Findings of the study overall: What was likely a sequencing artifact was a cluster of highly shared sequence variants.

Vbeta (60) and Jbeta (13) primers were used in the PCR. Original processing notes: Approximately 73 million unique TCR beta chains, roughly 11 million shared, were counted in a later analysis. The table came from immunoSEQ multiplex PCR; TCRdb's copy has only in-frame clones and leaves some out. The V and J calls and the clone size are those of that table, but D and trimming were determined from the DNA. The data hold over 65,000 clones, with around 80% observed a single time. The sample holds a few counts of this clone. The antigen remains unidentified. This receptor was obtained from a woman aged 30 to 39 in good health and CMV-seropositive. The material sequenced was PBMCs. This chain connects TRBV6-6 to TRBJ1-2; no clear D. The CDR3 DNA sequence: TGTGCCAGCAGCCAAGACACGAGTATAGGCTACACCTTC. It specifies CASSQDTSIGYTF.